Only a few counts were recorded for the clone carrying this T cell receptor (beta chain). Its specificity is unknown. The sample is drawn from a study of identical twins. Notes on the study in general: For out-of-frame alpha sequences shared by twins, low generation probability was in excess. Weaker excess twin sharing was seen among beta out-of-frame sequences.

TCRdb passed the 5' RACE reads through MiXCR, listing each CDR3 protein once. The sample contains approximately 500,000 distinct CDR3 sequences, roughly a quarter of which appear only once. Germline V lookup: CDR1 SGDLS, CDR2 YYNGEE. Unmatched junction bases numbered 12, after V lost 0 bases and J lost 10 bases. CDR3 length: 16 amino acids. The same sample was also used in a study of T cells expressing NK-cell markers.

The chain has TRBV9 and TRBJ2-1, with TRBD2 matching 8 bases. Input material: CD4+ T cells sorted from blood. This receptor was identified in a woman aged 18-30 years in good health. The DNA for the CDR3 is TGTGCCAGCAGCGTAGCGGCGGGAGGCCCCCCTGGGGAGCAGTTCTTC. This sequence encodes CASSVAAGGPPGEQFF. The full variable domain, rest sourced from reference TRBV9 and TRBJ2-1, is DSGVTQTPKHLITATGQRVTLRCSPRSGDLSVYWYQQSLDQGLQFLIQYYNGEERAKGNILERFSAQQFPDLHSELNLSSLELGDSALYFCASSVAAGGPPGEQFFGPGTRLTVL.